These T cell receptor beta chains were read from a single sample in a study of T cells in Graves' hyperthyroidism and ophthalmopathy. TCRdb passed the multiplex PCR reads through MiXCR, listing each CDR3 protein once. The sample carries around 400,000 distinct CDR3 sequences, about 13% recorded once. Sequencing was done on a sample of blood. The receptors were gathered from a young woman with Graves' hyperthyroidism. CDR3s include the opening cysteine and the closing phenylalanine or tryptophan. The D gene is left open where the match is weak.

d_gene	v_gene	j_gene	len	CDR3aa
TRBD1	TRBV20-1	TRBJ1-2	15	CSARAYETGEHGYTF
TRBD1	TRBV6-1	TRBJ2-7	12	CATGTDSSEQYF
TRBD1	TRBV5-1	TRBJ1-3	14	CASSQADRGNTIYF
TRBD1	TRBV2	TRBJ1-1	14	CASKDRVLNTEAFF
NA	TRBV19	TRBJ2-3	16	CASRKGAGEATDTQYF
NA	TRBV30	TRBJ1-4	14	CAWSLPYPGRKLFF
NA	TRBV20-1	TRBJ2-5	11	CSAVLGETQYF
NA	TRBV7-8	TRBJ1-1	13	CASSLLSSPRAFF
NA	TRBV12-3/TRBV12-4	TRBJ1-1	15	CASSLAGQQNTEAFF
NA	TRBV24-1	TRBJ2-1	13	CATSEDTSSQQFF
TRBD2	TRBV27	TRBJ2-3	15	CASSSLAGLTDTQYF
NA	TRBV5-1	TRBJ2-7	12	CASSVDSYEQYF
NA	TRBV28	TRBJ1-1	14	CASSLLGSSSEAFF
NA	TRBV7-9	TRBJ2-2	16	CASSPPRAANTGELFF
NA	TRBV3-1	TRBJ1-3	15	CASSQESRGRNTIYF
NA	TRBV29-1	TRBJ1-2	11	CSVADLYGYTF
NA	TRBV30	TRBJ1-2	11	CAWTGSYGYTF
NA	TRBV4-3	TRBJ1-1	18	CASSQDDERWLVNTEAFF
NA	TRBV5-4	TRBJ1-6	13	CASSLAPQSALHF
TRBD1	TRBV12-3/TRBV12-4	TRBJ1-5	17	CASRGTGMSEGNQPQHF
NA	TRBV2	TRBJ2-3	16	CASSGTRLTGTDTQYF
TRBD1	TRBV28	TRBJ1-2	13	CASSLPTGVGYTF
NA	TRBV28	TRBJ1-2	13	CAITKGQNYGYTF
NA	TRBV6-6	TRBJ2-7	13	CASSYSRSYEQYF
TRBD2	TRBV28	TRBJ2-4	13	CASTVAGLNIQYF
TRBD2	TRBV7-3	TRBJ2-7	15	CASSRGSGNSYEQYF
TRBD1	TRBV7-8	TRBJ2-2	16	CASSSVGTGFTGELFF
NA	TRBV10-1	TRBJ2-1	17	CASSESIWGPSGNEQFF
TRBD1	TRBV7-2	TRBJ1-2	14	CASSGTATNYGYTF
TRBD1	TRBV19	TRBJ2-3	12	CATGTGLLTQYF
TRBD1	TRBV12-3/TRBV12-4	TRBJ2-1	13	CASSFTGDNEQFF
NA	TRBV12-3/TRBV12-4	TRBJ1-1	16	CASSPRRGRGNTEAFF
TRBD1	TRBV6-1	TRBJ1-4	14	CASRSRGRVEKLFF
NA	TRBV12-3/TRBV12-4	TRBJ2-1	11	CASSPGVEQFF
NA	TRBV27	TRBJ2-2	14	CASSKGDSTGELFF
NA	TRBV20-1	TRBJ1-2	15	CSARDRPAGNYGYTF
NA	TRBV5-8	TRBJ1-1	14	CASSLGPGDTEAFF
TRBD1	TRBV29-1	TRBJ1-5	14	CSANWRTGGQPQHF
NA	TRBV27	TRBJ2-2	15	CASSLWGAGAGELFF
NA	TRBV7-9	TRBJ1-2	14	CASSSDSGNYGYTF
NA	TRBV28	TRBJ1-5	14	CATRGGRSNQPQHF
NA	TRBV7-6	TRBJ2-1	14	CASSLGSRYNEQFF
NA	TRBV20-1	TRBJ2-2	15	CSARGGHLNTGELFF
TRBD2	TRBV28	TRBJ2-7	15	CASSPLAGESYEQYF